This is a list of T cell receptor beta chains from one sample in a study of blood T cell repertoires in COVID-19. Only in-frame clones appear in the TCRdb table, and some are missing; sequencing was by immunoSEQ multiplex PCR. The sample shows about 150,000 clones, about 87% of them seen only once. Sequencing was carried out using peripheral blood. These receptors all stem from a woman of 80 years or more with COVID-19, enrolled during active disease. Both conserved end residues are part of each CDR3. The order of the fields is clone size, V gene, CDR3 length, J gene, D gene, CDR3 protein, CDR3 DNA. D genes are given only for firm matches. Size is stated for part of the rows, as once, few or many counts, or as a class when the clone is expanded.

.	TRBV6-5	14	TRBJ2-7	.	CASIAVASSYEQYF	TGTGCCAGCATAGCGGTGGCTAGCTCCTACGAGCAGTACTTC
.	TRBV28	16	TRBJ1-2	.	CASSLIVVTGIYGYTF	TGTGCCAGCAGTTTAATTGTAGTGACGGGGATCTATGGCTACACCTTC
.	TRBV18	15	TRBJ1-6	TRBD1	CASSSGQGRNSPLHF	TGTGCCAGCTCATCTGGACAGGGTCGGAATTCACCCCTCCACTTT
.	TRBV6-6	15	TRBJ2-3	.	CASSPGREQTDTQYF	TGTGCCAGCAGTCCTGGACGGGAACAGACAGATACGCAGTATTTT
few	TRBV14	14	TRBJ1-2	.	CASSQGWQGSGYTF	TGTGCCAGCAGCCAAGGGTGGCAGGGAAGCGGCTACACCTTC
.	TRBV5-1	16	TRBJ2-3	TRBD2	CASSSGLAGGSDTQYF	TGCGCCAGCAGCTCCGGACTAGCGGGAGGATCAGATACGCAGTATTTT
.	TRBV11-3	18	TRBJ1-3	TRBD1	CASSLDRRTGVAGNTIYF	TGTGCCAGCAGCTTAGATAGGCGGACAGGGGTTGCTGGAAACACCATATATTTT
.	TRBV4-1	15	TRBJ1-1	.	CASSQGWGGYTEAFF	TGCGCCAGCAGCCAAGGGTGGGGGGGCTACACTGAAGCTTTCTTT
.	TRBV6-2/TRBV6-3	12	TRBJ1-2	.	CASSLPVEGYTF	TGTGCCAGCAGCCTACCCGTGGAGGGCTACACCTTC
.	TRBV18	13	TRBJ1-2	.	CASSPDKNYGYTF	TGTGCCAGCTCACCTGACAAAAACTATGGCTACACCTTC
.	TRBV18	14	TRBJ2-2	.	CASSPFVSAGELFF	TGTGCCAGCTCACCATTTGTTTCTGCCGGGGAGCTGTTTTTT
.	TRBV11-3	15	TRBJ2-7	.	CASSGHPERSYEQYF	TGTGCCAGCAGCGGGCACCCAGAAAGAAGCTACGAGCAGTACTTC
once	TRBV11-2	13	TRBJ2-7	.	CASSLPGSHEQYF	TGTGCCAGCAGCTTACCAGGGTCCCACGAGCAGTACTTC
few	TRBV10-3	13	TRBJ1-1	TRBD1	CASQGVLNTEAFF	TGTGCCAGCCAGGGGGTCCTGAACACTGAAGCTTTCTTT
.	TRBV11-1	13	TRBJ2-7	.	CASSQVGEDEQYF	TGTGCCAGCAGCCAAGTCGGGGAGGACGAGCAGTACTTC
.	TRBV28	16	TRBJ2-7	TRBD2	CASSTRTSGSPYEQYF	TGTGCCAGCAGCACCAGGACTAGCGGATCTCCCTACGAGCAGTACTTC
.	TRBV14	11	TRBJ2-7	.	CASSQDLFQYF	TGTGCCAGCAGCCAAGATCTGTTTCAGTACTTC
.	TRBV2	12	TRBJ2-3	.	CASSGRPDTQYF	TGTGCCAGCTCAGGGCGGCCAGATACGCAGTATTTT
.	TRBV28	15	TRBJ2-5	TRBD2	CASSYTGLAGETQYF	TGTGCCAGCAGTTATACCGGACTAGCGGGAGAGACCCAGTACTTC
.	TRBV3-1/TRBV3-2	13	TRBJ1-5	.	CASSQDRSQPQHF	TGTGCCAGCAGCCAAGATCGCAGTCAGCCCCAGCATTTT
.	TRBV28	15	TRBJ2-2	TRBD1	CASSFGTAHTGELFF	TGTGCCAGCAGTTTCGGGACAGCTCACACCGGGGAGCTGTTTTTT
.	TRBV7-6	15	TRBJ2-2	.	CASSWRDRNTGELFF	TGTGCCAGCAGCTGGAGGGACCGGAACACCGGGGAGCTGTTTTTT
.	TRBV19	15	TRBJ1-2	TRBD1	CASSRQDRDDYGYTF	TGTGCCAGTAGTAGACAAGACAGGGACGACTATGGCTACACCTTC
few	TRBV4-2	18	TRBJ1-3	.	CASSQEGRGPSGGNTIYF	TGTGCCAGCAGCCAAGAGGGGCGGGGACCTTCGGGAGGAAACACCATATATTTT